A single sample is the source of the 26 T cell receptor beta chains below, sequenced in a study of blood T cells in healthy people across ages. Through a sample-barcoded 5' primer and a J-beta primer mix, a second PCR was run for roughly 7 to 11 cycles. TCRdb reanalysed the 5' RACE reads using MiXCR and keeps one entry per CDR3 protein. The data contain around 1,000,000 distinct CDR3 sequences, around 27% of them seen just once; the ten biggest clones take up approximately 0.71%. These data also featured in a second study, about T cells of mothers and their children.

The sample was blood. The receptor set was obtained from a girl aged 2 to 10 in good health.

The gene calls are TRBV5-5 and TRBJ2-3, with a tentative D call TRBD2 (5 bases). Germline CDR1 and CDR2: SGHKS and YYEKEE (reference sequence). The germline V and J ends were trimmed by 1 base and 0 bases, with 9 bases remaining between them. The CDR3 loop spans 15 amino acids. CDR3: CASSLSDYSTDTQYF. The CDR3 region has the DNA TGTGCCAGCAGCTTGTCCGACTACAGCACAGATACGCAGTATTTT. Using reference TRBV5-5 and TRBJ2-3 for the parts outside the CDR3, the full variable domain is DAGVTQSPTHLIKTRGQQVTLRCSPISGHKSVSWYQQVLGQGPQFIFQYYEKEERGRGNFPDRFSARQFPNYSSELNVNALLLGDSALYLCASSLSDYSTDTQYFGPGTRLTVL.

This clonotype was counted between two and nine times. This CDR3 is CASSFGGGTNEKLFF. The CDR3 DNA sequence: TGTGCCAGCAGTTTTGGTGGAGGAACTAATGAAAAACTGTTTTTT. The chain joins TRBV12-3 or TRBV12-4 to TRBJ1-4; D gene unclear. The CDR3 consists of 15 residues. V lost 3 bases to trimming and J lost 1 base, with 9 bases between them.

This clonotype was seen a handful of times. The chain's CDR3 is CSVPGQGGNEQFF. CDR3 sequence (DNA): TGCAGCGTTCCGGGACAGGGGGGGAATGAGCAGTTCTTC. The gene calls are TRBV29-1 and TRBJ2-1; 11 positions agree with TRBD1. The CDR3 loop spans 13 amino acids. V was pared by 5 bases and J by 7 bases, with 4 bases of the junction left unmatched. Per the germline V gene, CDR1 is SQVTM and CDR2 is ANQGSEA.

The genes are TRBV7-8 and TRBJ2-7, with 7 bases fitting TRBD2. Germline V gives CDR1 SGHVS, CDR2 FQNEAQ. Trimming took 1 base from V and 4 from J; bases not matched to a gene: 10. The CDR3 consists of 16 residues. The CDR3 spells CASSLDGPAGSYEQYF. CDR3 nucleotide sequence: TGTGCCAGCAGCTTAGATGGTCCAGCGGGAAGTTACGAGCAGTACTTC.

The rearrangement uses TRBV5-4 and TRBJ2-1; possibly TRBD1 for D (6 bases). The CDR3 length is 14 residues. CDR1 is SGHNT, CDR2 YYREEE, per germline (reference sequence). V was trimmed by 9 bases and J by 6 bases, leaving 19 bases between them. The CDR3 region is CATIRWGPPNEQFF. In nucleotides, the CDR3 is TGTGCCACAATTCGATGGGGGCCTCCCAATGAGCAGTTCTTC. The full variable domain, its missing parts supplied by reference TRBV5-4 and TRBJ2-1, is ETGVTQSPTHLIKTRGQQVTLRCSSQSGHNTVSWYQQALGQGPQFIFQYYREEENGRGNFPPRFSGLQFPNYSSELNVNALELDDSALYLCATIRWGPPNEQFFGPGTRLTVL.

The rearrangement joins TRBV11-2 to TRBJ2-1; TRBD2 aligns across 7 bases. V trimming: 3 bases; J trimming: 4 bases; junction bases outside the gene matches: 9. The V gene's germline CDR1 is SGHAT and CDR2 FQNNGV. The CDR3 consists of 16 residues. This CDR3 reads CASSFSGRAGYNEQFF. CDR3 in DNA: TGTGCCAGCAGCTTTTCGGGGAGGGCCGGGTACAATGAGCAGTTCTTC.

This clonotype was detected only a few times. The chain couples TRBV7-9 to TRBJ2-7, with 7 bases fitting TRBD1. J was trimmed by 4 bases and V by 4 bases; bases with no gene match: 4. Per germline, CDR1 SEHNR and CDR2 FQNEAQ (reference sequence). This CDR3 has 13 amino acids. The CDR3 DNA reads TGTGCCAGCAGCTCTTCCAGGGGGTACGAGCAGTACTTC. The encoded protein is CASSSSRGYEQYF.

This clonotype was picked up a small number of times. The gene calls are TRBV28 and TRBJ2-7; D remains unclear. CDR1 is MDHEN and CDR2 is SYDVKM in the germline V gene. This CDR3 comprises 15 residues. V lost 3 bases and J 2 bases, leaving 14 bases between the germline ends. This chain's CDR3 is CASSFSVRITYEQYF. CDR3 nucleotide sequence: TGTGCCAGCAGTTTCTCAGTCAGGATAACCTACGAGCAGTACTTC.

This clonotype was seen only a few times. The chain employs TRBV5-6 and TRBJ2-1, with D possibly called TRBD1 or TRBD2 (5 bases each). The CDR3 has 15 amino acids. Germline V CDR1 and CDR2: SGHDT, YYEEEE. Trimming stripped 1 base from V and 6 bases from J, with 14 bases between. Written as DNA, the CDR3 is TGTGCCAGCAGCTTGATTTTAGGGACGGCCAATGAGCAGTTCTTC. It yields the protein CASSLILGTANEQFF.

The chain joins TRBV6-1 to TRBJ1-5; TRBD1 matches 10 bases. From germline, CDR1 is MNHNS and CDR2 SASEGT. The CDR3 has 14 residues. V shed 7 bases, J shed 5 bases, and the junction held 5 bases outside the gene matches. CDR3 protein: CASKATGGYQPQHF. The CDR3 DNA reads as TGTGCCAGCAAAGCGACAGGGGGCTATCAGCCCCAGCATTTT.

The chain uses TRBV6-1 and TRBJ1-1, with TRBD1 as a possible D gene (6 bases). This CDR3 region has 15 residues. V was shortened by 6 bases and J by 5 bases, with 19 bases between the two germline ends. The germline V gene encodes CDR1 MNHNS and CDR2 SASEGT. The CDR3 DNA reads as TGTGCCAGCAGCAGACAGGTTGAATTTGGGACTGAAGCTTTCTTT. This gives the protein CASSRQVEFGTEAFF.

The table lists this clonotype with a few counts. The gene calls are TRBV12-3 or TRBV12-4 and TRBJ1-6; TRBD1 aligns across 7 bases. This CDR3 comprises 16 residues. The V segment lost 2 bases and the J segment 7 bases; nucleotides outside the gene matches: 8. For the CDR3, the DNA is TGTGCCAGCAGTTTAATACTCGGAGGGGGCAATTCACCCCTCCACTTT. This sequence encodes CASSLILGGGNSPLHF.

J is TRBJ2-3 and V is TRBV7-2; D unresolved. The V gene lost 4 bases and the J gene lost 0 bases, with 11 bases spanning the gap. The length of the CDR3 is 15 residues. Per germline, CDR1 SGHTA and CDR2 FQGNSA. CDR3 region: CASSSPLTSTDTQYF. As DNA, the CDR3 is TGTGCCAGCAGCTCGCCCCTAACGAGCACAGATACGCAGTATTTT.

The gene calls are TRBV11-2 and TRBJ2-2, with 8 nucleotides matching TRBD2. The CDR3 is made up of 16 amino acids. The V segment lost 3 bases and the J segment 1 base; nucleotides outside the gene matches: 4. Germline CDR1 and CDR2: SGHAT and FQNNGV. Written as DNA, the CDR3 is TGTGCCAGCAGCTTTAGCGGGGCTATGAACACCGGGGAGCTGTTTTTT. Amino acids: CASSFSGAMNTGELFF.

The sample holds a few counts of this clonotype. The chain joins TRBV6-2 or TRBV6-3 to TRBJ2-5, with 7 bases matching TRBD2. The end of the DNA fits TRBJ2-1 better, so the J call may be wrong. The CDR3 spans 15 residues. CDR1 is MNHEY, CDR2 SVGEGT, per germline. CDR3 bases: TGTGCCAGCAACCCGGGGGGTTCACCGTACAATGAGCAGTTCTTC. This gives the protein CASNPGGSPYNEQFF.

This chain connects TRBV27 to TRBJ2-1, with a weak D call TRBD1 (5 bases). The CDR3 length is 14 residues. V dropped 2 bases and J dropped 9 bases, with 14 bases sitting between them. Germline V gene sequence: CDR1 MNHEY, CDR2 SMNVEV (reference sequence). CDR3 bases: TGTGCCAGCAGTTTAATAGGCCAGGGCGGTGAGCAGTTCTTC. Translated: CASSLIGQGGEQFF.

The chain links TRBV12-3 or TRBV12-4 to TRBJ1-1, with D perhaps matching TRBD1 (6 bases). The CDR3 has 14 amino acids. V dropped 6 bases and J dropped 7 bases, with 18 bases sitting between them. Here the CDR3 DNA reads TGTGCCAGCAGCCCTACCCCGGACAGCAATGAAGCTTTCTTT. Translated: CASSPTPDSNEAFF.

The V gene is TRBV5-6, the J gene TRBJ1-2; weak D call: TRBD1 (6 bases). Germline CDR1 is SGHDT and CDR2 is YYEEEE. The V and J ends lost 2 bases and 4 bases respectively, with 12 bases between them. The CDR3 totals 14 residues. The CDR3 DNA follows: TGTGCCAGCAGCTTTAATAGGGGGTCCTATGGCTACACCTTC. Protein sequence: CASSFNRGSYGYTF. Full variable domain (missing parts from reference TRBV5-6 and TRBJ1-2): DAGVTQSPTHLIKTRGQQVTLRCSPKSGHDTVSWYQQALGQGPQFIFQYYEEEERQRGNFPDRFSGHQFPNYSSELNVNALLLGDSALYLCASSFNRGSYGYTFGSGTRLTVV.

This clonotype has only a few counts. V is TRBV2 and J is TRBJ2-7; 8 nucleotides agree with TRBD1. In germline, CDR1 is SNHLY, CDR2 FYNNEI. J lost 6 bases, V lost 4 bases, and 8 bases had no gene match. The CDR3 is 14 residues long. In DNA form, the CDR3 reads TGTGCCAGCAGTGTGGACAGGGCAGCCTCCGAGCAGTACTTC. Translating gives CASSVDRAASEQYF. Supplemented by reference TRBV2 and TRBJ2-7, the full variable domain reads EPEVTQTPSHQVTQMGQEVILRCVPISNHLYFYWYRQILGQKVEFLVSFYNNEISEKSEIFDDQFSVERPDGSNFTLKIRSTKLEDSAMYFCASSVDRAASEQYFGPGTRLTVT.

V usage is TRBV27 and J usage is TRBJ1-5; no reliable D call. Germline lookup yields CDR1 MNHEY and CDR2 SMNVEV (reference sequence). The CDR3 consists of 9 residues. With 6 bases removed from V and 14 bases from J, the gap between germline ends came to 8 bases. The CDR3 is CASSCSEHF. The CDR3 DNA reads as TGTGCCAGCAGCTGCTCAGAGCATTTT.

This clonotype was seen only a few times. In DNA form, the CDR3 reads TGTGCCACCAGTGGTTCGGGCACTGAAGCTTTCTTT. Its translation is CATSGSGTEAFF. V gene TRBV24-1 combines with J gene TRBJ1-1; D unresolved. Per the germline V gene, CDR1 is KGHDR and CDR2 is SFDVKD. The CDR3 length is 12 residues. Between the trimmed V and J ends, which lost 5 bases and 4 bases, there was a span of 7 bases.

The CDR3 is CASSMGQGGGYTF. CDR3 nucleotides: TGTGCCAGCAGCATGGGACAGGGGGGTGGCTACACCTTC. The J gene is TRBJ1-2, the V gene TRBV6-5, with TRBD1 identical over 11 bases. J lost 7 bases, V lost 6 bases, and 4 bases had no gene match. The CDR3 is made up of 13 amino acids. Germline V gene sequence: CDR1 MNHEY, CDR2 SVGAGI.

The J gene is TRBJ1-2, the V gene TRBV5-6; D gene unclear. The CDR3 is 17 residues long. The ends were cut back, 2 bases at V and 4 bases at J, with 21 bases in the middle. From germline, CDR1 is SGHDT and CDR2 YYEEEE. CDR3 region: CASSLFGLDGGVYGYTF. CDR3 in DNA: TGTGCCAGCAGCTTATTTGGACTTGATGGTGGAGTCTATGGCTACACCTTC.

This clonotype was seen only a few times. The genes are TRBV27 and TRBJ2-2, with D perhaps TRBD1 (5 bases). The CDR3 runs to 16 residues. Germline CDR1 is MNHEY and CDR2 is SMNVEV (reference sequence). Trimming removed 5 bases at V and 3 bases at J, with 16 bases between. The CDR3 loop is CASSVLGVLDTGELFF. The CDR3 DNA sequence: TGTGCCAGCAGTGTCCTAGGGGTTCTGGACACCGGGGAGCTGTTTTTT.

This chain connects TRBV6-2 or TRBV6-3 to TRBJ2-1; no reliable D call. Germline V gives CDR1 MNHEY, CDR2 SVGEGT. The CDR3 loop spans 13 amino acids. With 8 bases removed from V and 7 bases from J, the gap between germline ends came to 15 bases. CDR3 region: CASFRLDSNEQFF. In nucleotides, the CDR3 is TGTGCCAGCTTCAGGCTCGACTCAAATGAGCAGTTCTTC.

This clonotype showed up just a few times. The chain couples TRBV12-5 to TRBJ1-2, with D hard to call. V lost 0 bases and J 7 bases, leaving 12 bases between the germline ends. Germline V gene data show CDR1 as LGHNT and CDR2 as FRNRAP. The CDR3 runs 14 residues. This CDR3 reads CASGLVDSAFGYTF. CDR3 bases: TGTGCTAGTGGTTTGGTAGATTCGGCGTTTGGCTACACCTTC. The entire variable domain, with the rest obtained from reference TRBV12-5 and TRBJ1-2, is as follows: DARVTQTPRHKVTEMGQEVTMRCQPILGHNTVFWYRQTMMQGLELLAYFRNRAPLDDSGMPKDRFSAEMPDATLATLKIQPSEPRDSAVYFCASGLVDSAFGYTFGSGTRLTVV.